One sample yielded the 21 T cell receptor beta chains listed below, sequenced in a study of shared clonotypes between healthy human individuals. The naive CD8 population came from CD45RO-negative cells selected for CCR7, without terminally differentiated effector memory CD45RA+ cells. Produced via immunoSEQ multiplex PCR; TCRdb's table is partial and in-frame only. Among millions of clones listed, roughly 95% were seen once. Sample: naive CD8+ T cells sorted from blood. Receptors were obtained from a man aged 18 to 29 in good health.

This chain joins TRBV6-1 and TRBJ2-1; the D is unclear. CDR1 MNHNS and CDR2 SASEGT come from the germline V gene. Trimming pared 3 bases from V and 6 bases from J, leaving 9 bases between. The CDR3 sequence is 13 residues long. CDR3 in DNA: TGTGCCAGCAGTGATTTTTCTAGCAATGAGCAGTTCTTC. It specifies CASSDFSSNEQFF.

Concerning this clone: Distinct nucleotide sequences in the sample also encode this CDR3. The rearrangement uses TRBV7-9 and TRBJ1-5; 8 bases agree with TRBD1. CDR3 length equals 15 residues. V lost 5 bases and J lost 2; bases outside the gene matches: 5. CDR1 is SEHNR and CDR2 is FQNEAQ in the germline V gene (reference sequence). The CDR3 is CASSPSGQGNQPQHF. The CDR3 DNA reads TGTGCCAGCAGCCCCTCGGGACAGGGCAATCAGCCCCAGCATTTT.

The chain recombines TRBV4-3 with TRBJ2-7, with 16 bases identical to TRBD2. V shed 0 bases and J 3 bases; nucleotides not matched to a gene: 8. Germline V gene data show CDR1 as LGHNA and CDR2 as YSLEER. The CDR3 sequence is 19 residues long. The CDR3 nucleotides are TGCGCCAGCAGCCAAGATAAGGGACTAGCGGGAGGGCCGAACTACGAGCAGTACTTC. Amino acids: CASSQDKGLAGGPNYEQYF.

V is TRBV25-1 and J is TRBJ1-3, with a tentative D call TRBD1 (5 bases). With 4 bases removed from V and 8 bases from J, the gap between germline ends came to 12 bases. The CDR3 sequence is 13 residues long. Germline values: CDR1 MGHDK, CDR2 SYGVNS. The CDR3 DNA reads TGTGCCAGCAGTGTAGGGACTGGGGACACCATATATTTT. Translated, it gives CASSVGTGDTIYF.

This chain links TRBV10-2 with TRBJ2-5; D perhaps matches TRBD1 (6 bases). Germline CDR1 is WSHSY and CDR2 is SAAADI. V lost 3 bases, J lost 2 bases, and 13 bases lay in between. The CDR3 has 15 amino acids. CDR3 in DNA: TGCGCCAGCAGTGACACAGGGTGGGGGCAAGAGACCCAGTACTTC. It yields the protein CASSDTGWGQETQYF.

This chain connects TRBV4-1 to TRBJ2-7; D not resolved. With 5 bases removed from V and 3 bases from J, the gap between germline ends came to 5 bases. Per the germline V gene, CDR1 is MGHRA and CDR2 is YSYEKL. This CDR3 has 11 residues. The CDR3 is CASSIDYEQYF. DNA for the CDR3: TGCGCCAGCAGCATCGACTACGAGCAGTACTTC.

CDR3 protein: CASRVAGETQYF. For the CDR3, the DNA is TGTGCCAGCAGAGTAGCGGGAGAGACCCAGTACTTC. This chain connects TRBV28 to TRBJ2-5, with 7 bases that match TRBD2. The CDR3 totals 12 residues. Germline CDR1 reads MDHEN; CDR2 reads SYDVKM. With 6 bases clipped from V and 4 bases from J, the junction kept 2 bases outside the gene matches.

Note on this clone: This sample includes further DNA sequences coding for the same CDR3. The gene calls are TRBV6-5 and TRBJ2-7; D not resolved. V was trimmed by 0 bases and J by 1 base, leaving 7 bases between them. Germline lookup yields CDR1 MNHEY and CDR2 SVGAGI. The CDR3 runs to 14 residues. DNA for the CDR3: TGTGCCAGCAGTTACTCTCCCGGTTCCTACGAGCAGTACTTC. Translation gives CASSYSPGSYEQYF.

V and J are TRBV7-9 and TRBJ2-7; 7 bases match TRBD2. The germline CDR1 and CDR2 sequences are SEHNR and FQNEAQ (reference sequence). This CDR3 has 15 residues. Trimming cost V 4 bases and J 3 bases; bases outside gene matches: 9. Written as DNA, the CDR3 is TGTGCCAGCAGCTGGGGGGGTTTTTCTTTCTACGAGCAGTACTTC. It yields the protein CASSWGGFSFYEQYF.

The CDR3: CASSQDLPSGSSYNEQFF. In DNA, the CDR3 is TGCGCCAGCAGCCAAGATCTCCCTAGCGGGAGCTCCTACAATGAGCAGTTCTTC. The V gene is TRBV4-3, the J gene TRBJ2-1, with 10 nucleotides matching TRBD2. J gave up 0 bases and V 0 bases, and 5 bases lay outside the gene matches. The CDR3 has 18 residues. Germline lookup yields CDR1 LGHNA and CDR2 YSLEER.

The chain joins TRBV30 to TRBJ2-7, with D hard to call. Trimming shortened V by 2 bases and J by 2 bases, and 7 bases separated the two germline ends. There are 12 residues in the CDR3. The germline CDR1 and CDR2 sequences are GTSNPN and SVGIG (reference sequence). The CDR3 loop is CAWSQGPYEQYF. CDR3 DNA: TGTGCCTGGAGTCAAGGACCCTACGAGCAGTACTTC.

This sequence joins TRBV6-4 and TRBJ2-4; D may be TRBD1 (6 bases). V shed 4 bases and J shed 0 bases, with 13 bases lying between them. Germline CDR1 and CDR2: MRHNA and SNTAGT. The CDR3 runs 16 residues. This chain's CDR3 is CASSAPGHLAKNIQYF. The CDR3 region has the DNA TGTGCCAGCAGTGCTCCGGGACACCTAGCCAAAAACATTCAGTACTTC.

This clone came up a few times. The sample has other DNA sequences that encode this CDR3 too. CDR3 DNA: TGTGCTAGTGGTTTCGACCCCTACGAGCAGTACTTC. It is translated as CASGFDPYEQYF. J is TRBJ2-7 and V is TRBV12-5; D is unresolved. Germline CDR1 and CDR2: LGHNT and FRNRAP. CDR3 size: 12 residues. V was cut by 3 bases and J by 2 bases, with 5 bases left in between.

The chain couples TRBV7-2 to TRBJ2-7; TRBD1 aligns across 7 bases. This CDR3 is built from 14 residues. CDR1 is SGHTA, CDR2 FQGNSA, per germline. Trimming cost V 5 bases and J 3 bases; bases outside gene matches: 7. The chain's CDR3 is CASSPTTGYYEQYF. CDR3 coding DNA: TGTGCCAGCAGCCCCACGACAGGGTACTACGAGCAGTACTTC.

This sequence joins TRBV7-6 and TRBJ2-3; 7 bases match TRBD1. The length of the CDR3 is 12 residues. CDR1 is SGHVS, CDR2 FNYEAQ, per germline. The junction had 3 bases not matched to a gene; V was cut back by 4 bases and J by 8 bases. The CDR3 sequence: CASSSEGATQYF. CDR3 bases: TGTGCCAGCAGCTCCGAGGGGGCTACGCAGTATTTT.

The chain joins TRBV30 to TRBJ1-1; tentatively, D is TRBD1 (5 bases). V gave up 5 bases and J gave up 4 bases, with 14 bases separating them. The CDR3 consists of 13 residues. CDR1 and CDR2 from the germline V gene are GTSNPN and SVGIG (reference sequence). The CDR3 region is CAWVGTKGTEAFF. CDR3 DNA sequence: TGTGCCTGGGTTGGGACGAAGGGCACTGAAGCTTTCTTT.

V is TRBV5-1 and J is TRBJ1-1; D perhaps matches TRBD1 (5 bases). V was shortened by 5 bases and J by 3 bases, with 11 bases between the two germline ends. The CDR3 consists of 13 residues. Germline lookup yields CDR1 SGHRS and CDR2 YFSETQ. This chain's CDR3 is CASRGLSDTEAFF. The CDR3 DNA sequence: TGCGCCAGCAGGGGGCTTTCGGACACTGAAGCTTTCTTT.

The V and J genes are TRBV7-9 and TRBJ2-5; D not resolved. This CDR3 is 14 amino acids long. Germline V gene lookup returns CDR1 SEHNR and CDR2 FQNEAQ (reference sequence). V was pared by 4 bases and J by 5 bases, with 14 bases between. The CDR3 loop is CASSSVGPRETQYF. In DNA form, the CDR3 reads TGTGCCAGCAGCTCCGTAGGCCCCAGGGAGACCCAGTACTTC.

The chain is built from TRBV27 and TRBJ2-6; D remains unclear. Trimming cost V 4 bases and J 1 base, with 5 bases left between them. In germline, CDR1 is MNHEY, CDR2 SMNVEV (reference sequence). The CDR3 consists of 14 residues. DNA for the CDR3: TGTGCCAGCAGTTACCGTTCTGGGGCCAACGTCCTGACTTTC. Protein sequence: CASSYRSGANVLTF.

The chain joins TRBV29-1 to TRBJ2-1; D not certain. The V and J ends lost 3 bases and 7 bases respectively, with 7 bases between them. The CDR3 sequence is 11 residues long. CDR1 and CDR2 from the germline V gene are SQVTM and ANQGSEA. As DNA, the CDR3 is TGCAGCGTTGAGAGGTGGAATGAGCAGTTCTTC. Its translation: CSVERWNEQFF.

As regards this clone: Distinct nucleotide sequences in the sample also encode this CDR3. V gene TRBV6-5 combines with J gene TRBJ2-5; 11 nucleotides line up with TRBD1. CDR3 length: 14 residues. Trimming at V came to 8 bases and at J to 1 base, leaving 3 bases not matched to a gene. Germline CDR1 and CDR2: MNHEY and SVGAGI. The CDR3 coding sequence is TGTGCCAGCCGCGGGACAGGGGGCCAAGAGACCCAGTACTTC. Translation gives CASRGTGGQETQYF.